Below, 19 T cell receptor beta chains from the same sample are listed, as sequenced in a study of OX40 agonist ivuxolimab in advanced cancers. Method: immunoSEQ multiplex PCR; TCRdb's copy keeps in-frame clones and lacks some. The data show around 60,000 clones, about nine tenths seen once. Specimen: CD4+ or CD8+ T cells sorted from blood, collected in a trial of the OX40 agonist ivuxolimab. The source of these receptors is an adult with an advanced solid tumor such as melanoma, head and neck, liver or kidney cancer.

This clone came up once. The rearrangement joins TRBV19 to TRBJ2-1; perhaps TRBD1 as D (5 bases). Germline values: CDR1 LNHDA, CDR2 SQIVND (reference sequence). Trimming removed 4 bases from V and 8 bases from J, with 18 bases in between. This CDR3 is built from 15 residues. The CDR3 here is CASSKGRDNVDEQFF. CDR3 DNA sequence: TGTGCCAGTAGTAAGGGCAGGGATAATGTTGATGAGCAGTTCTTC.

The chain carries TRBV27 and TRBJ2-3, with 13 bases identical to TRBD2. The ends lost 7 bases at V and 5 bases at J; junction bases unmatched: 6. Per germline, CDR1 MNHEY and CDR2 SMNVEV (reference sequence). The CDR3 has 15 residues. The chain's CDR3 is CASTKLAGGEDTQYF. The CDR3 coding sequence is TGTGCCAGCACTAAACTAGCGGGAGGGGAAGATACGCAGTATTTT.

The CDR3 DNA sequence: TGCGCCAGCAGCCTAAGGAGGGGGGCCTACGAGCAGTACTTC. Residues: CASSLRRGAYEQYF. This chain uses TRBV4-1 with TRBJ2-7; D might be TRBD1 or TRBD2, each matching 6 bases. V lost 4 bases and J lost 2, with 12 bases in between. From germline, CDR1 is MGHRA and CDR2 YSYEKL. The CDR3 runs to 14 residues.

The table lists this clone with a count of one. The V and J genes are TRBV7-9 and TRBJ2-5; 7 nucleotides align to TRBD2. The CDR3 has 15 amino acids. CDR1 is SEHNR and CDR2 is FQNEAQ in the germline V gene (reference sequence). V was clipped by 7 bases and J by 4 bases; unmatched bases: 12. The CDR3, as DNA: TGTGCCAGCACGAGCGGGAATATGGCGCCAGAGACCCAGTACTTC. This codes for CASTSGNMAPETQYF.

The chain combines TRBV6-1 with TRBJ2-7; 11 bases align to TRBD2. CDR1 and CDR2 from the germline V gene are MNHNS and SASEGT. V dropped 6 bases and J dropped 2; count of bases not matched to a gene: 3. The CDR3 sequence is 14 residues long. This chain's CDR3 is CASRLAGVTYEQYF. The CDR3 DNA follows: TGTGCCAGCAGACTAGCGGGAGTTACCTACGAGCAGTACTTC.

V usage is TRBV16 and J usage is TRBJ2-3; TRBD2 aligns across 8 bases. The CDR3 runs 17 residues. V shed 0 bases, J shed 2 bases, and the junction held 7 bases outside the gene matches. Per germline, CDR1 KGHSY and CDR2 FQNENV. CDR3 sequence reads: CASSQSPPGGPTDTQYF. CDR3 coding DNA: TGTGCCAGCAGCCAATCCCCCCCGGGAGGGCCCACAGATACGCAGTATTTT.

The gene calls are TRBV25-1 and TRBJ2-5; D is perhaps TRBD2 (6 bases). CDR1 is MGHDK, CDR2 SYGVNS, per germline. The CDR3 loop spans 11 amino acids. Trimming took off 10 bases at V and 5 bases at J, with 11 bases between the two ends. CDR3 sequence: CATWSGETQYF. CDR3 coding DNA: TGTGCCACTTGGAGCGGGGAGACCCAGTACTTC.

The J gene is TRBJ1-5, the V gene TRBV6-6; a weak D match, TRBD1 (6 bases). Per the germline V gene, CDR1 is MNHNY and CDR2 is SVGAGI (reference sequence). With 2 bases removed from V and 1 base from J, the gap between germline ends came to 9 bases. The CDR3 length is 15 residues. The CDR3 here is CASSYRTDSNQPQHF. The CDR3 DNA follows: TGTGCCAGCAGTTACAGGACAGACAGCAATCAGCCCCAGCATTTT.

The V call is TRBV7-8, the J call TRBJ2-2; no clear D. This CDR3 has 14 residues. The V gene lost 2 bases and the J gene lost 2 bases, with 6 bases spanning the gap. CDR1 is SGHVS and CDR2 is FQNEAQ in the germline V gene. In DNA, the CDR3 is TGTGCCAGCAGCTTACTGAGCAACACCGGGGAGCTGTTTTTT. It is translated as CASSLLSNTGELFF. Combining the CDR3 with reference TRBV7-8 and TRBJ2-2 gives the whole variable domain GAGVSQSPRYKVAKRGQDVALRCDPISGHVSLFWYQQALGQGPEFLTYFQNEAQLDKSGLPSDRFFAERPEGSVSTLKIQRTQQEDSAVYLCASSLLSNTGELFFGEGSRLTVL.

The chain joins TRBV4-3 to TRBJ2-5; D remains unclear. Between the trimmed V and J ends, which lost 1 base and 7 bases, there was a span of 10 bases. Germline V gene lookup returns CDR1 LGHNA and CDR2 YSLEER. This CDR3 has 13 residues. CDR3 residues: CASSQAPDGTQYF. DNA for the CDR3: TGCGCCAGCAGCCAAGCACCAGACGGGACCCAGTACTTC.

This chain connects TRBV7-8 to TRBJ2-7; 8 nucleotides agree with TRBD1. Germline assignment: CDR1 SGHVS and CDR2 FQNEAQ. J was trimmed by 3 bases and V by 2 bases; bases with no gene match: 12. The length of the CDR3 is 17 residues. CDR3: CASSLNVGTGSGYEQYF. Here the CDR3 DNA reads TGTGCCAGCAGCTTAAACGTGGGGACAGGTTCAGGCTACGAGCAGTACTTC.

This clone was picked up one time. J is TRBJ1-1 and V is TRBV25-1, with D unclear. V lost 1 base to trimming and J lost 11 bases, with 14 bases between them. CDR3 length: 13 amino acids. In germline, CDR1 is MGHDK, CDR2 SYGVNS. For the CDR3, the DNA is TGTGCCAGCAGTGAATTTGGCCGCCCGTGGGCTTTCTTT. Its protein product is CASSEFGRPWAFF. Drawing the rest from reference TRBV25-1 and TRBJ1-1, the complete variable domain is EADIYQTPRYLVIGTGKKITLECSQTMGHDKMYWYQQDPGMELHLIHYSYGVNSTEKGDLSSESTVSRIRTEHFPLTLESARPSHTSQYLCASSEFGRPWAFFGQGTRLTVV.

The chain has TRBV5-1 and TRBJ2-1; 7 bases fit TRBD1. V trimming: 5 bases; J trimming: 0 bases; junction bases outside the gene matches: 8. CDR3 length equals 16 residues. From germline, CDR1 is SGHRS and CDR2 YFSETQ. This chain's CDR3 is CASRLGGPSSYNEQFF. The CDR3 DNA reads TGCGCCAGCAGACTAGGGGGCCCCAGCTCCTACAATGAGCAGTTCTTC.

J is TRBJ2-7 and V is TRBV11-3; D may match TRBD1 or TRBD2 (5 bases each). This CDR3 region has 13 residues. Germline loops: CDR1 SGHNT, CDR2 YENEEA. V was pared by 5 bases and J by 12 bases, with 20 bases between. CDR3 sequence reads: CASSAGTSGPWYF. The CDR3 DNA is TGTGCCAGCAGCGCAGGGACGTCCGGCCCATGGTACTTC.

The V gene is TRBV6-5, the J gene TRBJ2-7; 9 bases map to TRBD1. Germline V gene sequence: CDR1 MNHEY, CDR2 SVGAGI. The CDR3 spans 15 residues. The V gene end was trimmed by 0 bases and the J gene end by 5 bases; junction bases not matched to a gene: 5. The CDR3: CASSYSGTGIHEQYF. Written as DNA, the CDR3 is TGTGCCAGCAGTTACTCCGGGACAGGGATTCACGAGCAGTACTTC.

This chain joins TRBV10-3 and TRBJ2-5; D unclear. V lost 2 bases and J 1 base, leaving 8 bases between the germline ends. The germline CDR1 and CDR2 sequences are ENHRY and SYGVKD. This CDR3 has 14 residues. The CDR3 DNA is TGTGCCATCAGTGAGCTCTGGGTCCAAGAGACCCAGTACTTC. Encoded protein: CAISELWVQETQYF.

This clone came up a few times. The V call is TRBV29-1, the J call TRBJ2-3; D is perhaps TRBD2 (6 bases). The CDR3 length is 12 residues. The V and J ends lost 4 bases and 11 bases respectively, with 16 bases between them. Germline values: CDR1 SQVTM, CDR2 ANQGSEA. The CDR3 DNA follows: TGCAGCGTTGCACTGGTCGGGAGTGAGCAGTATTTT. It specifies CSVALVGSEQYF.

J is TRBJ2-1 and V is TRBV27; no reliable D call. The CDR3 covers 13 residues. The ends were cut back, 6 bases at V and 9 bases at J, with 15 bases in the middle. Looked up from germline, CDR1 is MNHEY and CDR2 is SMNVEV (reference sequence). The CDR3 protein is CASSVRPVGEQFF. In nucleotides, the CDR3 is TGTGCCAGCAGCGTTAGACCGGTCGGTGAGCAGTTCTTC.

The J gene is TRBJ2-7, the V gene TRBV6-1; no firm D call. Trimming took 6 bases from V and 2 from J, leaving 5 bases between them. Per germline, CDR1 MNHNS and CDR2 SASEGT. The CDR3 contains 11 residues. The CDR3 spells CASSPAYEQYF. DNA for the CDR3: TGTGCCAGCAGCCCTGCCTACGAGCAGTACTTC.